This T cell receptor beta chain was sequenced in a study of PD-1 blockade in classical Hodgkin lymphoma. Study conclusions and caveats: Reports indicated that newly diagnosed patients had lower baseline TCR diversity than healthy donors did.

Only in-frame clones appear in the TCRdb table, and some are missing; sequencing was by immunoSEQ multiplex PCR. The table records approximately 17,000 clones, 65% of them present only once. Remarks on this clone: Antigen specificity is unknown.

Germline CDR1 MGHRA, CDR2 YSYEKL. The CDR3 totals 17 residues. Trimming took off 1 base at V and 7 bases at J, with 20 bases between the two ends. Each and every patient relapsed after autologous stem cell transplantation, and patients got differing brentuximab vedotin exposure. The receptor comes from a human donor with classical Hodgkin lymphoma. The sample consisted of peripheral blood mononuclear cells (PBMCs), taken before the second cycle of nivolumab. V and J are TRBV4-1 and TRBJ1-5; TRBD1 might be the D (6 bases). CDR3 protein: CASSQGFGSGVGQPQHF. In DNA form, the CDR3 reads TGCGCCAGCAGCCAAGGCTTTGGGTCAGGGGTTGGGCAGCCCCAGCATTTT.